This T cell receptor (beta chain) came from a study of OX40 agonist ivuxolimab in advanced cancers. This CDR3 is built from 14 residues. Trimming shortened V by 6 bases and J by 7 bases, and 19 bases separated the two germline ends. From germline, CDR1 is MNHEY and CDR2 SVGAGI. The table lists this clone with a count of one. Data came from immunoSEQ multiplex PCR; TCRdb stores just in-frame clones and leaves some out. The table includes tens of thousands of clones, over 75% detected once. The sequence was collected from an adult with an advanced solid tumor such as melanoma, head and neck, liver or kidney cancer. Sample: CD4+ or CD8+ T cells sorted from blood, taken in a trial of the OX40 agonist ivuxolimab. The J gene is TRBJ2-7, the V gene TRBV6-5; the D call may be TRBD1 or TRBD2 (5 bases each). DNA for the CDR3: TGTGCCAGCAGACCCCGGGACCGGCTAAGGGAGCAGTACTTC. Its protein is CASRPRDRLREQYF.